The 27 T cell receptor beta chains given below trace back to one sample, sequenced in a study of post-analysis software for immune sequencing data. The antigens these receptors bind are not known. Tagging with unique molecular identifiers was a feature of the TCR beta cDNA libraries. TCRdb passed the PCR reads through MiXCR, listing each CDR3 protein once. The sample comprises approximately 360,000 distinct CDR3 sequences, 30% to 45% of which are singletons, and around an eighth rests with the top ten. General study points: In patients, TRBV5-6, TRBV5-1 and TRBV20-1 belonged to five TRBV segments found more frequently than in controls.

Sequencing used blood. The source of these receptors is a girl aged 10 to 17 with multiple sclerosis.

This clonotype was found a few times. The chain joins TRBV7-2 to TRBJ1-5; a possible D gene is TRBD1 (6 bases). Germline CDR1 reads SGHTA; CDR2 reads FQGNSA. The CDR3 has 14 residues. Trimming took off 5 bases at V and 7 bases at J, with 15 bases between the two ends. CDR3 nucleotide sequence: TGTGCCAGCAGCGGTCAGGGGATTAACCAGCCCCAGCATTTT. It specifies CASSGQGINQPQHF.

This clonotype showed up just a few times. The chain combines TRBV6-2 or TRBV6-3 with TRBJ2-7; 7 bases align to TRBD1. After removal of 5 bases from V and 3 bases from J, the junction contained 7 bases not matched to a gene. This CDR3 has 14 amino acids. Germline V gene sequence: CDR1 MNHEY, CDR2 SVGEGT. The CDR3 reads CASSASRQGYEQYF. As DNA, the CDR3 is TGTGCCAGCAGTGCATCTAGACAGGGCTACGAGCAGTACTTC.

The chain joins TRBV5-6 to TRBJ2-7, with a possible D match to TRBD1 (6 bases). V lost 4 bases and J lost 10, with 18 bases in between. The CDR3 totals 13 residues. Germline V gene lookup returns CDR1 SGHDT and CDR2 YYEEEE. The CDR3 region is CASSPTSTGNQYF. The DNA of the CDR3 is TGTGCCAGCAGCCCTACTTCTACAGGGAACCAGTACTTC.

This clonotype was recorded a few times. The chain combines TRBV20-1 with TRBJ2-7; 8 positions match TRBD1. After removal of 0 bases from V and 3 bases from J, the junction contained 1 base not matched to a gene. The CDR3 length is 13 residues. Germline CDR1 DFQATT, CDR2 SNEGSKA (reference sequence). The CDR3 here is CSARDGTGYEQYF. In DNA, the CDR3 is TGCAGTGCTAGAGATGGGACAGGCTACGAGCAGTACTTC.

The chain joins TRBV12-3 or TRBV12-4 to TRBJ2-1, with a weak D call TRBD1 (7 bases). The CDR3 is 16 residues long. V was shortened by 8 bases and J by 4 bases, with 21 bases between the two germline ends. CDR3 protein: CASSGGGARLYNEQFF. In nucleotides, the CDR3 is TGTGCCAGCTCAGGAGGGGGCGCGAGATTGTACAATGAGCAGTTCTTC.

The V gene is TRBV12-3 or TRBV12-4, the J gene TRBJ2-2, with 11 bases fitting TRBD2. With 6 bases clipped from V and 7 bases from J, the junction kept 7 bases outside the gene matches. The length of the CDR3 is 15 residues. CDR3 loop: CASRMTSGEVGELFF. In DNA form, the CDR3 reads TGTGCCAGCAGAATGACTAGCGGGGAGGTCGGGGAGCTGTTTTTT.

The chain uses TRBV6-1 and TRBJ2-5; D might be TRBD1 (5 bases). Trimming took 8 bases from V and 4 from J, leaving 17 bases between them. Germline V gives CDR1 MNHNS, CDR2 SASEGT. There are 14 residues in the CDR3. The CDR3 coding sequence is TGTGCCAGCTTTTTCGAAAGGGGCGGAGAGACCCAGTACTTC. It yields the protein CASFFERGGETQYF.

This clonotype was counted a few times. The CDR3 nucleotides are TGTGCCATCCGGACCCTAGCCAAAAACATTCAGTACTTC. As protein: CAIRTLAKNIQYF. The genes are TRBV28 and TRBJ2-4; D is unclear. Looked up from germline, CDR1 is MDHEN and CDR2 is SYDVKM. The CDR3 contains 13 residues. The V end lost 10 bases, the J end lost 0 bases, and 10 bases lay between the germline ends.

This rearrangement joins TRBV20-1 to TRBJ1-5, with D maybe TRBD1 (5 bases). Trimming removed 3 bases from V and 0 bases from J, with 9 bases in between. This CDR3 is built from 14 residues. Germline loops: CDR1 DFQATT, CDR2 SNEGSKA (reference sequence). For the CDR3, the DNA is TGCAGTGCTAGCGGGACCTTTAGCAATCAGCCCCAGCATTTT. Translated: CSASGTFSNQPQHF.

This clonotype was observed a handful of times. The chain has TRBV6-6 and TRBJ2-5; D remains ambiguous. The V gene's germline CDR1 is MNHNY and CDR2 SVGAGI (reference sequence). V was clipped by 7 bases and J by 4 bases, with 10 bases between them. CDR3 length equals 12 residues. This chain's CDR3 is CASTVGPETQYF. The DNA of the CDR3 is TGTGCCAGCACCGTGGGCCCAGAGACCCAGTACTTC.

The J gene is TRBJ2-3, the V gene TRBV7-8, with D possibly being TRBD1 (5 bases). The V gene lost 6 bases and the J gene lost 0 bases, with 19 bases spanning the gap. There are 17 residues in the CDR3. Germline CDR1 is SGHVS and CDR2 is FQNEAQ. The CDR3 DNA sequence: TGTGCCAGCAGGCCCCGAATCCGGACATCCAGCACAGATACGCAGTATTTT. Protein: CASRPRIRTSSTDTQYF.

The gene calls are TRBV5-1 and TRBJ2-1; D is undetermined. The germline V gene encodes CDR1 SGHRS and CDR2 YFSETQ. The CDR3 sequence is 14 residues long. With 2 bases removed from V and 8 bases from J, the gap between germline ends came to 14 bases. CDR3 loop: CASSFQDPIHEQFF. The CDR3 bases are TGCGCCAGCAGCTTCCAGGACCCGATCCATGAGCAGTTCTTC.

This clonotype was counted only a few times. The genes are TRBV18 and TRBJ1-2; TRBD1 might be the D (6 bases). CDR1 is KGHSH and CDR2 is LQKENI in the germline V gene. The V end was cut by 5 bases, the J end by 5 bases, with 15 bases between. The length of the CDR3 is 14 residues. The CDR3 coding sequence is TGTGCCAGCTCAGGGACATCAGGCACGTATGGCTACACCTTC. This codes for CASSGTSGTYGYTF.

This clonotype was seen a handful of times. The chain recombines TRBV5-1 with TRBJ2-7; D is tentatively TRBD1 or TRBD2 (5 bases each). Germline CDR1 SGHRS, CDR2 YFSETQ. V lost 4 bases, J lost 5 bases, and 19 bases lay in between. CDR3 length: 15 amino acids. This chain's CDR3 is CASSPPFGTGNEQYF. The CDR3 coding sequence is TGCGCCAGCAGCCCCCCTTTTGGGACCGGGAACGAGCAGTACTTC.

This clonotype has more than one count but fewer than ten. V gene TRBV10-2 combines with J gene TRBJ1-5; D gene ambiguous. The germline gives CDR1 WSHSY, CDR2 SAAADI. CDR3 length equals 20 residues. The ends were cut back, 6 bases at V and 0 bases at J, with 27 bases in the middle. CDR3 bases: TGCGCCAGCAGGGTAGATAGGGCAGGTGAATCCCGTGATAGCAATCAGCCCCAGCATTTT. As protein: CASRVDRAGESRDSNQPQHF.

The chain joins TRBV6-1 to TRBJ2-5, with D possibly matching TRBD1 (6 bases). There are 14 residues in the CDR3. The germline V gene encodes CDR1 MNHNS and CDR2 SASEGT. Trimming left V 8 bases short and J 4 bases short, with 17 bases between. Here the CDR3 reads CASYPNGGRETQYF. The CDR3, as DNA: TGTGCCAGCTACCCAAATGGGGGCCGAGAGACCCAGTACTTC.

The gene calls are TRBV5-1 and TRBJ2-5; unclear D gene. V was clipped by 0 bases and J by 4 bases, with 16 bases between them. CDR1 and CDR2 (germline): SGHRS, YFSETQ. This CDR3 is built from 16 residues. The DNA of the CDR3 is TGCGCCAGCAGCTTGGGATCACAGAAGGGAACAGAGACCCAGTACTTC. It is translated as CASSLGSQKGTETQYF.

The CDR3: CASSLAGAEQYF. The CDR3 DNA reads TGTGCCAGCAGCCTTGCGGGGGCCGAGCAGTACTTC. V is TRBV14 and J is TRBJ2-5; possibly TRBD2 for D (7 bases). Judging by the DNA end, TRBJ2-7 fits better; the J call may be wrong. CDR1 is SGHDN and CDR2 is FVKESK in the germline V gene. The CDR3 contains 12 residues.

This chain uses TRBV6-5 with TRBJ2-1; 11 bases map to TRBD2. The CDR3 extends over 18 amino acids. Germline V lookup: CDR1 MNHEY, CDR2 SVGAGI. The V segment lost 0 bases and the J segment 7 bases; nucleotides outside the gene matches: 11. CDR3 nucleotide sequence: TGTGCCAGCAGTTACTCTGCCCAACTAGCGGGGGCGGGGAATGAGCAGTTCTTC. It codes for CASSYSAQLAGAGNEQFF.

This chain connects TRBV20-1 to TRBJ2-6; 10 positions match TRBD1. Germline trimming cut 2 bases from V and 0 bases from J; bases unmatched to any gene: 7. CDR1 and CDR2 (germline): DFQATT, SNEGSKA (reference sequence). CDR3 length: 18 amino acids. The CDR3 loop is CSARQRTGGSSGANVLTF. The CDR3 DNA is TGCAGTGCTAGACAGAGGACAGGGGGTTCCTCTGGGGCCAACGTCCTGACTTTC.

This sequence joins TRBV12-3 or TRBV12-4 and TRBJ2-5, with TRBD1 as a possible D gene (5 bases). The length of the CDR3 is 15 residues. The ends were cut back, 3 bases at V and 4 bases at J, with 15 bases in the middle. The CDR3 DNA reads TGTGCCAGCAGTTTCTACAGGTACCCTTCAGAGACCCAGTACTTC. Translated: CASSFYRYPSETQYF.

The V gene is TRBV6-1, the J gene TRBJ2-1; perhaps TRBD1 as D (6 bases). The CDR3 is 17 residues long. Germline assignment: CDR1 MNHNS and CDR2 SASEGT. V shed 5 bases and J shed 1 base, with 18 bases lying between them. The CDR3 loop is CASSPSGTTLSYNEQFF. The DNA of the CDR3 is TGTGCCAGCAGTCCCTCCGGGACAACTTTATCCTACAATGAGCAGTTCTTC.

This clonotype turned up a few times. This sequence joins TRBV7-9 and TRBJ2-7; D possibly uses TRBD1 or TRBD2 (5 bases each). The CDR3 loop spans 14 amino acids. The germline V gene has CDR1 SEHNR and CDR2 FQNEAQ (reference sequence). The V end was cut by 3 bases, the J end by 3 bases, with 12 bases between. The CDR3 DNA is TGTGCCAGCAGCTTTGGGGGTTCGCGCTACGAGCAGTACTTC. Protein sequence: CASSFGGSRYEQYF.

CDR3 sequence reads: CASRDRGASNTEAFF. CDR3 coding DNA: TGTGCCAGCAGAGACAGGGGGGCCTCGAACACTGAAGCTTTCTTT. J is TRBJ1-1 and V is TRBV6-1, with 9 positions matching TRBD1. The J segment lost 1 base and the V segment lost 6 bases, leaving 6 bases of the junction unmatched. The CDR3 extends over 15 amino acids. Germline V gene lookup returns CDR1 MNHNS and CDR2 SASEGT.

V and J are TRBV10-3 and TRBJ2-7, with 11 positions matching TRBD1. In germline, CDR1 is ENHRY, CDR2 SYGVKD. V lost 5 bases to trimming and J lost 5 bases; unmatched junction nucleotides: 5. The CDR3 is made up of 14 amino acids. The CDR3 DNA sequence: TGTGCCATCAGTATAGGACAGGGGGCGGACGAGCAGTACTTC. Translated, it gives CAISIGQGADEQYF.

The V gene is TRBV27, the J gene TRBJ2-1; possible D gene TRBD2, 6 bases. This CDR3 comprises 15 residues. Trimming left V 6 bases short and J 8 bases short, with 20 bases between. Germline-derived CDR1 and CDR2 are MNHEY and SMNVEV (reference sequence). The CDR3 DNA sequence: TGTGCCAGCAGCTTCCTCGGGACTTTCAACGATGAGCAGTTCTTC. This codes for CASSFLGTFNDEQFF.

The chain has TRBV5-1 and TRBJ2-1; D not certain. This CDR3 region has 15 residues. The germline gives CDR1 SGHRS, CDR2 YFSETQ. V shed 4 bases and J shed 6 bases, with 17 bases lying between them. The CDR3 loop is CASSLGLARRNEQFF. CDR3 DNA sequence: TGCGCCAGCAGCCTTGGTTTAGCTCGTCGCAATGAGCAGTTCTTC.